The present T cell receptor (beta chain) was sequenced within a study of blood T cell repertoires in COVID-19. About the study: The United States, Italy and Spain were the sources of the acute and convalescent COVID-19 samples. PBMCs, B-cell-depleted T cells, or T cells provided the cDNA or gDNA that made up the material.

Source study methods: Reference gene primers were amplified, and this amplification served to estimate nucleated cell counts. This table comes from immunoSEQ multiplex PCR, and its TCRdb copy is limited to in-frame clones, with some not included. V and J calls and clone size are given by that table; D and trimming were obtained from the DNA. This sample has 80,000 to 90,000 clones, with around 85% found just once. The CDR3 length is 11 residues. The V gene lost 6 bases and the J gene lost 9 bases, with 9 bases spanning the gap. The clonotype was recovered from a woman in her 70s with acute or convalescent COVID-19. Sequences were obtained from peripheral blood. The chain uses TRBV12-3 or TRBV12-4 and TRBJ2-1, with a tentative D call TRBD2 (5 bases). CDR3 DNA sequence: TGTGCCAGCAGCCCTGAGGGTGAGCAGTTCTTC. Its translation: CASSPEGEQFF.